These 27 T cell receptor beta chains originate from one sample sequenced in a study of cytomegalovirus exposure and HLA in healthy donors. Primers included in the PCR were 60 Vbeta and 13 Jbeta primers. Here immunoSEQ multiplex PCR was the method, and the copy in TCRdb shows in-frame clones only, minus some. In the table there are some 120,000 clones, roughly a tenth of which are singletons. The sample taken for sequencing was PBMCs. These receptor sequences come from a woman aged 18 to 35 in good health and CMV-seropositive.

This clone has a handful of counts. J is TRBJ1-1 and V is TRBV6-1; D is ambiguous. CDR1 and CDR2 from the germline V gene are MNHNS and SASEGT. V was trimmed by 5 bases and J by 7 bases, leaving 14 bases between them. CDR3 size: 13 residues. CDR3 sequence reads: CASSLEGGGEAFF. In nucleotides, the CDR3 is TGTGCCAGCAGTCTGGAGGGAGGAGGTGAAGCTTTCTTT.

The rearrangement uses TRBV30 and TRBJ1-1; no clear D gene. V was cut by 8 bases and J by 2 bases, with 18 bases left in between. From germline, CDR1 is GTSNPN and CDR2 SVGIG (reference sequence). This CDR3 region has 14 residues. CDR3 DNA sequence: TGTGCCAGCTATTTCCGGGGTGGTAACACTGAAGCTTTCTTT. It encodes CASYFRGGNTEAFF.

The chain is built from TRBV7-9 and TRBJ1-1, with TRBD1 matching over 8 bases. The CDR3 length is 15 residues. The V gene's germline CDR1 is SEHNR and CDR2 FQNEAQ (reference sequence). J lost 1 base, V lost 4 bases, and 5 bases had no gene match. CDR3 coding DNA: TGTGCCAGCAGCTCCCAGACAGGGGAGAACACTGAAGCTTTCTTT. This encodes CASSSQTGENTEAFF. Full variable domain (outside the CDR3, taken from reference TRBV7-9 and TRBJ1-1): DTGVSQNPRHKITKRGQNVTFRCDPISEHNRLYWYRQTLGQGPEFLTYFQNEAQLEKSRLLSDRFSAERPKGSFSTLEIQRTEQGDSAMYLCASSSQTGENTEAFFGQGTRLTVV.

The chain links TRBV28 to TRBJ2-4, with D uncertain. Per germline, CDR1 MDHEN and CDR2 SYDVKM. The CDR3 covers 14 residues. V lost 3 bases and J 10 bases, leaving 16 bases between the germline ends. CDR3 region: CASSFSRYPPIQYF. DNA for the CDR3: TGTGCCAGCAGTTTCTCCAGGTATCCGCCAATTCAGTACTTC.

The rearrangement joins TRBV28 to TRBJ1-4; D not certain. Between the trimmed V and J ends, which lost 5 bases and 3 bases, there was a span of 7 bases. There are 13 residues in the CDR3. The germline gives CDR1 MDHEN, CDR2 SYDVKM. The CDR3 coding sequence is TGTGCCAGCAGTGATACTCCTAATGAAAAACTGTTTTTT. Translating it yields CASSDTPNEKLFF.

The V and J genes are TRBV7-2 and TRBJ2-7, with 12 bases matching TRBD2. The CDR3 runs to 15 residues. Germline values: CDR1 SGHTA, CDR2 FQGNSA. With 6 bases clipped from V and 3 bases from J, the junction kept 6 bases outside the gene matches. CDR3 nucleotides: TGTGCCAGCAGATTCGGGACTAGCGGGCGCTACGAGCAGTACTTC. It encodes CASRFGTSGRYEQYF.

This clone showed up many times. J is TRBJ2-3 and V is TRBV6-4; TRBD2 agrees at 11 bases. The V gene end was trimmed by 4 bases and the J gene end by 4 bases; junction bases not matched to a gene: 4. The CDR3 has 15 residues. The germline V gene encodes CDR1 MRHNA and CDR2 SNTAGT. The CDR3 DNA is TGTGCCAGCAGTGTCACTAGCGGGGGCGCAGATACGCAGTATTTT. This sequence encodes CASSVTSGGADTQYF.

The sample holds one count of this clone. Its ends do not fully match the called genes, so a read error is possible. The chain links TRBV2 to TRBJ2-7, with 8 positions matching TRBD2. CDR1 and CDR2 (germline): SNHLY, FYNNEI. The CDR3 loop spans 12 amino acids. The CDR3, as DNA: TGTGCCAGCAGCGTCAAAGCGGGAGAAGACTGCTTC. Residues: CASSVKAGEDCF.

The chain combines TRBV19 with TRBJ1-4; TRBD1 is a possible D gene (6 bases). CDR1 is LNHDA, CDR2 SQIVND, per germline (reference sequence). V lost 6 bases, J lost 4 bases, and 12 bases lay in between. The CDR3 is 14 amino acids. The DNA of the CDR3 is TGTGCCAGTAGACACAGGGCAGATAATGAAAAACTGTTTTTT. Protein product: CASRHRADNEKLFF.

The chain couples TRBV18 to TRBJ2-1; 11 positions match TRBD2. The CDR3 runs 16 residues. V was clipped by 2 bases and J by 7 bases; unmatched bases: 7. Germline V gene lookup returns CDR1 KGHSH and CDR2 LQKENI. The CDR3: CASSPVLAGESNEQFF. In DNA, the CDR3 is TGTGCCAGCTCACCAGTACTAGCGGGAGAATCAAATGAGCAGTTCTTC.

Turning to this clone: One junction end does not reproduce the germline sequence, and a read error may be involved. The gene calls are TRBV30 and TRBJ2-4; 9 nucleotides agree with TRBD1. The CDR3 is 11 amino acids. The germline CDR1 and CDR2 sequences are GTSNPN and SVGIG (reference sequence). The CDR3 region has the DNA TGTGCCTGGGGTACACCGGGACAGGGAGACTTC. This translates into CAWGTPGQGDF.

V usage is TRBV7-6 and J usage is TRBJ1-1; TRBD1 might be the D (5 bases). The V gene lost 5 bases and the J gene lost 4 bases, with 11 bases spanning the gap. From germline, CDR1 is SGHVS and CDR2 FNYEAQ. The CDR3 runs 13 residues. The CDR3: CASSLFDSTEAFF. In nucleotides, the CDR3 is TGTGCCAGCAGCCTATTCGACAGCACTGAAGCTTTCTTT.

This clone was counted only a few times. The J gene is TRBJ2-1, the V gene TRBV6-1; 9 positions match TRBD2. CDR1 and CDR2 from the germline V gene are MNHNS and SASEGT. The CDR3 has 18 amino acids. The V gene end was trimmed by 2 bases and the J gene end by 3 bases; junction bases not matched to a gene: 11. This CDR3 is CASSERHSGRGYYNEQFF. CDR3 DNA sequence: TGTGCCAGCAGTGAAAGACATAGCGGGAGAGGGTACTACAATGAGCAGTTCTTC.

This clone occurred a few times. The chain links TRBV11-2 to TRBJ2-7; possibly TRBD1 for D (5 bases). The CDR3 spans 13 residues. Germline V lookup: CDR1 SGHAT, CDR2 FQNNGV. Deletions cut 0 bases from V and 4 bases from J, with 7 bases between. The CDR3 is CASSLDRQYEQYF. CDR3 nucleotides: TGTGCCAGCAGCTTAGATCGACAGTACGAGCAGTACTTC.

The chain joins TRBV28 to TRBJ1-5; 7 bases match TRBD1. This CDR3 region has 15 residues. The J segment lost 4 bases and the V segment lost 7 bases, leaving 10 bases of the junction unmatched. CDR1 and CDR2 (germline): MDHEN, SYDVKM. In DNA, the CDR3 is TGTGCCAGCACCTTAATAGGGACAGCAAATCAGCCCCAGCATTTT. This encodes CASTLIGTANQPQHF. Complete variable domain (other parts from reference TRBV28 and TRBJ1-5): DVKVTQSSRYLVKRTGEKVFLECVQDMDHENMFWYRQDPGLGLRLIYFSYDVKMKEKGDIPEGYSVSREKKERFSLILESASTNQTSMYLCASTLIGTANQPQHFGDGTRLSIL.

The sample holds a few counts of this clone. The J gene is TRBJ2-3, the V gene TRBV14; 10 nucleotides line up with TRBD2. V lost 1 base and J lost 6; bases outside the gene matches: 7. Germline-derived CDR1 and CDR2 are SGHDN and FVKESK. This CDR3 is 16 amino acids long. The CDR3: CASSQGLAGAFDTQYF. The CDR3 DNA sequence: TGTGCCAGCAGCCAAGGCCTAGCGGGAGCGTTTGATACGCAGTATTTT.

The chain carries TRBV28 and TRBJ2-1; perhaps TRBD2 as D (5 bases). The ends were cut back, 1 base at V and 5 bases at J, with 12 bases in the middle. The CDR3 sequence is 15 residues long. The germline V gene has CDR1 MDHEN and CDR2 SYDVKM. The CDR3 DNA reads TGTGCCAGCAGTTTATTCGGGGTAGGGCACAATGAGCAGTTCTTC. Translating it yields CASSLFGVGHNEQFF.

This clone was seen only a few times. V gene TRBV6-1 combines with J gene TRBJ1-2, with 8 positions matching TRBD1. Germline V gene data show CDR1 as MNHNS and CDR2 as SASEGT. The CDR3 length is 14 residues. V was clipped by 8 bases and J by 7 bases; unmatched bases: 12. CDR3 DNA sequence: TGTGCCAGCGATTCGACAGGACAGGGAATTGGCTACACCTTC. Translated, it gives CASDSTGQGIGYTF.

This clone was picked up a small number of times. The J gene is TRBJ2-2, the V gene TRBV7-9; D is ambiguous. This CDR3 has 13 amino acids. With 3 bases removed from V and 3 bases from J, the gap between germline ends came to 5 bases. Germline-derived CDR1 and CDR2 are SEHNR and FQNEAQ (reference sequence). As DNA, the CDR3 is TGTGCCAGCAGCTTTTCAGACACCGGGGAGCTGTTTTTT. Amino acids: CASSFSDTGELFF.

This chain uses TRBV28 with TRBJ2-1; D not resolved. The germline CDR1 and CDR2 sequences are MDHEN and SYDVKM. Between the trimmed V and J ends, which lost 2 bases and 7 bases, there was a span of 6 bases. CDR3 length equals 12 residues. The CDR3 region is CASSLTVNEQFF. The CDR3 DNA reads TGTGCCAGCAGTTTAACAGTAAATGAGCAGTTCTTC.

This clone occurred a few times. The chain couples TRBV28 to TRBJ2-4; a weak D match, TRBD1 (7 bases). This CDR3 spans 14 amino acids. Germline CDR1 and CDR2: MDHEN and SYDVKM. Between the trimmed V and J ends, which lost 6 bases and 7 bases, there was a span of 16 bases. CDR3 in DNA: TGTGCCAGCAGCGGGGGACAGCTAAGGAACATTCAGTACTTC. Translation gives CASSGGQLRNIQYF.

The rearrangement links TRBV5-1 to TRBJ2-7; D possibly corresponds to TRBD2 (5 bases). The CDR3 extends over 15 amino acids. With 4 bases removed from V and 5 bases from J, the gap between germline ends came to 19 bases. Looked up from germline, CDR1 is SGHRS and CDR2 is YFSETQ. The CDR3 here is CASSIGLPSGNEQYF. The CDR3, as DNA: TGCGCCAGCAGCATAGGACTCCCCTCGGGGAACGAGCAGTACTTC.

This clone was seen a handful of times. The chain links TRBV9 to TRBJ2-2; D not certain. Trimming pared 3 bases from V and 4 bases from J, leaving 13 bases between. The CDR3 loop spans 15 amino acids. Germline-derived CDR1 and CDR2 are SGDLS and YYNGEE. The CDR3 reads CASSEQPGSTGELFF. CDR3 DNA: TGTGCCAGCAGCGAACAACCAGGAAGCACCGGGGAGCTGTTTTTT.

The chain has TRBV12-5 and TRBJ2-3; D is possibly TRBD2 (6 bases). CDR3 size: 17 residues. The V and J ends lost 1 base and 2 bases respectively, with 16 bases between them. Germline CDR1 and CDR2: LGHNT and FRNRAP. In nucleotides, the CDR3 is TGTGCTAGTGGTTTGGGGTTAGCGGAGACCTACACAGATACGCAGTATTTT. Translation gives CASGLGLAETYTDTQYF.

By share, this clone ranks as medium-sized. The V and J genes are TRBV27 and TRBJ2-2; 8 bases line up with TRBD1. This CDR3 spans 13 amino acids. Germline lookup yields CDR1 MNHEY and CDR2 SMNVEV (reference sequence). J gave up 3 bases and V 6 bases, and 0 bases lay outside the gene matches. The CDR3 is CASRTGDTGELFF. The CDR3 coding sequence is TGTGCCAGCAGGACAGGGGACACCGGGGAGCTGTTTTTT.

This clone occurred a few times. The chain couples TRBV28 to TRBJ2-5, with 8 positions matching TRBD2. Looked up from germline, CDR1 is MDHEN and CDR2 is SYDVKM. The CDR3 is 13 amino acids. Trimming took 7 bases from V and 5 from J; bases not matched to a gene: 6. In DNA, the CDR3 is TGTGCCAGCATGGCGGGAGGTTACGAGACCCAGTACTTC. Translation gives CASMAGGYETQYF.

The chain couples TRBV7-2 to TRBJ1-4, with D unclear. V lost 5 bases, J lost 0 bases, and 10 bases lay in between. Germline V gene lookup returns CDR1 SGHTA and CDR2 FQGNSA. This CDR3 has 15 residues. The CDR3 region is CASSRGGPTNEKLFF. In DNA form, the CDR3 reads TGTGCCAGCAGCCGCGGAGGGCCAACTAATGAAAAACTGTTTTTT.